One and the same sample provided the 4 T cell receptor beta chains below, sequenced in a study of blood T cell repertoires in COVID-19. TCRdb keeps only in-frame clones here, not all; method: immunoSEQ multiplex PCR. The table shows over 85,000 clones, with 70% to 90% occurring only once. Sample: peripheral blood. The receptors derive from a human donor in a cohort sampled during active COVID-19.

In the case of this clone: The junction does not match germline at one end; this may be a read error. CDR3 nucleotide sequence: TGTGCCAGCAGCCGCCTAGCGGGCGGCACAAATACGCAGTATTTT. It is translated as CASSRLAGGTNTQYF. This chain joins TRBV7-3 and TRBJ2-3; TRBD2 aligns across 8 bases. Germline values: CDR1 SGHTA, CDR2 FQGTGA. CDR3 length equals 15 residues.

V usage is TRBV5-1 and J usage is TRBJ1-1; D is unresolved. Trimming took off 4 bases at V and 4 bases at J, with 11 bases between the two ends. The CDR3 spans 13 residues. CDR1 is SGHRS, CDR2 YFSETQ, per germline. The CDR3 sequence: CASSLVRGTEAFF. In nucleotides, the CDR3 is TGCGCCAGCAGCCTCGTTCGGGGCACTGAAGCTTTCTTT.

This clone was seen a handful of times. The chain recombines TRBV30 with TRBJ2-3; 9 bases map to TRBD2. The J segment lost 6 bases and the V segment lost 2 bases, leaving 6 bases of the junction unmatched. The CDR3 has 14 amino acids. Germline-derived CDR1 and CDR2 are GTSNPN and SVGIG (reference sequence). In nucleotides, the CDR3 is TGTGCCTGGAGTCCGGCTAGCGGGGAGGATACGCAGTATTTT. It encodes CAWSPASGEDTQYF.

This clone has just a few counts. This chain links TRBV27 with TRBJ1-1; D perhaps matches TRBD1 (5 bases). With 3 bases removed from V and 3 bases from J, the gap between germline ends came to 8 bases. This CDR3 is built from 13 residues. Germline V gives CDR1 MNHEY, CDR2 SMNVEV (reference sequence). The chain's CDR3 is CASSFRQHTEAFF. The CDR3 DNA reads TGTGCCAGCAGTTTTCGACAGCACACTGAAGCTTTCTTT.